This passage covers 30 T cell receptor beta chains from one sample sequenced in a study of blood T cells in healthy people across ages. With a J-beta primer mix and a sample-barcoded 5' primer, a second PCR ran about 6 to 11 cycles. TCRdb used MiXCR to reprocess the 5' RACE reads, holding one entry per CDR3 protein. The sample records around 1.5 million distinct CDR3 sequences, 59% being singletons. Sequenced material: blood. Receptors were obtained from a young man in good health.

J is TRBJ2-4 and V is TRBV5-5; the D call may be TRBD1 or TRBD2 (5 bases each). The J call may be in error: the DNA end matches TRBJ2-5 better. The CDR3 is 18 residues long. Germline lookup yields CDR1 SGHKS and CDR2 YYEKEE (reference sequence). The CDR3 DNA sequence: TGTGCCAGCAGCTTGGGGACAAGCCCCGGTCGGACTCAAGAGACCCAGTACTTC. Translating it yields CASSLGTSPGRTQETQYF.

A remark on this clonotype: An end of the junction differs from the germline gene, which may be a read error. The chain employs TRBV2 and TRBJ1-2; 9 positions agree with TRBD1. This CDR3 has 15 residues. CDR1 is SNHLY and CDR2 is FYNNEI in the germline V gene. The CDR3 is CANRVGTGPYYGHTF. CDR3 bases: TGTGCCAACAGGGTTGGGACAGGGCCCTACTATGGCCACACCTTC.

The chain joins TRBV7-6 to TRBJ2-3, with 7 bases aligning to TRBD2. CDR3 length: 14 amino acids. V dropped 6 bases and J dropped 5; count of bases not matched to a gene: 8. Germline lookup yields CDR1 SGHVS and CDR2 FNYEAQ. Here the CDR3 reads CASSRAGRGDTQYF. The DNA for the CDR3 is TGTGCCAGCAGTCGAGCGGGACGAGGAGATACGCAGTATTTT.

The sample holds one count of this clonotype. The DNA for the CDR3 is TGTGCCAGCGCGAACCCTGACACAGCGAAATATGGCTACACCTTC. This sequence encodes CASANPDTAKYGYTF. The rearrangement uses TRBV27 and TRBJ1-2; no firm D call. Germline CDR1 reads MNHEY; CDR2 reads SMNVEV (reference sequence). Trimming stripped 8 bases from V and 5 bases from J, with 21 bases between. The CDR3 consists of 15 residues.

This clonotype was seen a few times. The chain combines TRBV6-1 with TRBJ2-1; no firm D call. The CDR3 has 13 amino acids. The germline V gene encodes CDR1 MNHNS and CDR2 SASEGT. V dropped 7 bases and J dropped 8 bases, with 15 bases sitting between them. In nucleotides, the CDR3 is TGTGCCAGCAATATTATAGGCTTCCATGAGCAGTTCTTC. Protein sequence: CASNIIGFHEQFF.

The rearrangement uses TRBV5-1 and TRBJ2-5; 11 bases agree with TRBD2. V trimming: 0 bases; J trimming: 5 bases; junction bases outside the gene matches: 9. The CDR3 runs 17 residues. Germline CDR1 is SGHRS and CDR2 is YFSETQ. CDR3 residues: CASSLVATSGIGETQYF. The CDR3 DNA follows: TGCGCCAGCAGCTTGGTCGCGACTAGCGGGATCGGCGAGACCCAGTACTTC. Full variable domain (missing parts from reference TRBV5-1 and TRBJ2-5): KAGVTQTPRYLIKTRGQQVTLSCSPISGHRSVSWYQQTPGQGLQFLFEYFSETQRNKGNFPGRFSGRQFSNSRSEMNVSTLELGDSALYLCASSLVATSGIGETQYFGPGTRLLVL.

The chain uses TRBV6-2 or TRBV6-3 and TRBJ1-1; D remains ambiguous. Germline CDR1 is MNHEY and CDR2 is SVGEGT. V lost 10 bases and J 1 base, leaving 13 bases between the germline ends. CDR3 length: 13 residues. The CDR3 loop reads CATSRGSNTEAFF. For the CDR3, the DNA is TGTGCCACCAGCCGGGGATCGAACACTGAAGCTTTCTTT.

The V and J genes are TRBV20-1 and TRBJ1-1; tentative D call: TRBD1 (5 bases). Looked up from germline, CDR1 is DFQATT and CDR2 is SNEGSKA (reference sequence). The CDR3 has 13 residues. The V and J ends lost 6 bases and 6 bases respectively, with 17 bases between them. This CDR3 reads CSAGGGFRSEAFF. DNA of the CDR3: TGCAGTGCCGGGGGGGGTTTTCGGTCTGAAGCTTTCTTT.

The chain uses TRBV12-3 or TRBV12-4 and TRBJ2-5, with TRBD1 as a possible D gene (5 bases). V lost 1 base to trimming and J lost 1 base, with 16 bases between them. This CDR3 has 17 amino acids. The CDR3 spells CASSLGRITRGQETQYF. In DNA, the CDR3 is TGTGCCAGCAGTTTAGGGCGAATAACAAGGGGCCAAGAGACCCAGTACTTC.

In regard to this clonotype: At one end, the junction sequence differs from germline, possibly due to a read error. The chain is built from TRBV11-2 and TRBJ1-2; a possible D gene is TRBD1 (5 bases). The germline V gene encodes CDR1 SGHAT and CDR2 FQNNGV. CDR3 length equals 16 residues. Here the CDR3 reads CASSPKGGARLDGYTF. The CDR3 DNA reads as TGTGCCAGCAGCCCGAAAGGCGGGGCTCGTTTAGATGGTTACACCTTC.

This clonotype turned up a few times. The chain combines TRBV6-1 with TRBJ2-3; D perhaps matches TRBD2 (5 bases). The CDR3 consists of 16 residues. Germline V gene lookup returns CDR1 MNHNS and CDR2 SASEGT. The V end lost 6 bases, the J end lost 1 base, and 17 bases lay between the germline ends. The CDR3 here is CASSPMTILRTDTQYF. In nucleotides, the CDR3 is TGTGCCAGCAGCCCCATGACTATCCTTCGCACAGATACGCAGTATTTT.

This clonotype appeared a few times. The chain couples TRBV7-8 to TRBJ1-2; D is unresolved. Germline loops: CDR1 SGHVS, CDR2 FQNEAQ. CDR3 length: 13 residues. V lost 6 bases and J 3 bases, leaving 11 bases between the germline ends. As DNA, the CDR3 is TGTGCCAGCAGAAAACGGGGAGACTATGGCTACACCTTC. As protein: CASRKRGDYGYTF.

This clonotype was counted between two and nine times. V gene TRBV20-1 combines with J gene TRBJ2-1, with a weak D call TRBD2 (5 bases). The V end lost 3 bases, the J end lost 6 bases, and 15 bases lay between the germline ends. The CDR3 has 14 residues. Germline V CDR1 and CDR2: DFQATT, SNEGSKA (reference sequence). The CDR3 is CSARRLAEFNEQFF. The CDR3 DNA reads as TGCAGTGCTAGGAGGCTAGCTGAGTTCAATGAGCAGTTCTTC.

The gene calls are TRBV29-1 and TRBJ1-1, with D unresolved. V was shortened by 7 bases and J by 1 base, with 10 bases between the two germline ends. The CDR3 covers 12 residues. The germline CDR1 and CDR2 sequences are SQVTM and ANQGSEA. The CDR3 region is CSAREQNTEAFF. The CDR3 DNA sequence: TGCAGCGCCCGGGAACAGAACACTGAAGCTTTCTTT.

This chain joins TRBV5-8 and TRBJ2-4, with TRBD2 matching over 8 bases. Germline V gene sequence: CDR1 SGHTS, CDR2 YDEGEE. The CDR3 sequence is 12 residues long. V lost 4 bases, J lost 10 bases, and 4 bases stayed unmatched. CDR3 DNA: TGTGCCAGCAGCCCCTCTAGCGGGATTCAGTACTTC. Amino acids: CASSPSSGIQYF.

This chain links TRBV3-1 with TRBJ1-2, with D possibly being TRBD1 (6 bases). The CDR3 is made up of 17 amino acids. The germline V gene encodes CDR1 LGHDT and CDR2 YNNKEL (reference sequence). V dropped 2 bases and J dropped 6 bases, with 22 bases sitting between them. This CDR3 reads CASSQPLGGGATDGYTF. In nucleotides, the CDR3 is TGTGCCAGCAGCCAACCCCTAGGGGGGGGCGCGACGGATGGCTACACCTTC.

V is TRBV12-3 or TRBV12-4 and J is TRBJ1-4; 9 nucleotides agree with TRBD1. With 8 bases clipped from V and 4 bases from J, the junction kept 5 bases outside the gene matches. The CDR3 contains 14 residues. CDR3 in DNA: TGTGCCAGCCGTCCGGACAGGGGTAATGAAAAACTGTTTTTT. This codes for CASRPDRGNEKLFF.

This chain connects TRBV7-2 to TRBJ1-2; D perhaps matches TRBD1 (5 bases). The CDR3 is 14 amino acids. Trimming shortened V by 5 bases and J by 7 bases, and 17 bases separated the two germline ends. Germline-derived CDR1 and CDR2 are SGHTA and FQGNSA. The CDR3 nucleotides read TGTGCCAGCAGCACCCGCCTTCGGGGGGGTGGCTACACCTTC. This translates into CASSTRLRGGGYTF.

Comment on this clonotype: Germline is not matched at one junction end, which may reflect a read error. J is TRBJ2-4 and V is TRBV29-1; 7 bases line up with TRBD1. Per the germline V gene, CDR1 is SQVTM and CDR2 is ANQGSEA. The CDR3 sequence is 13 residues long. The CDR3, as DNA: TGCAGCGAAGACAGGGAGCCCAACAACATTCAGTACTTC. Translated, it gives CSEDREPNNIQYF.

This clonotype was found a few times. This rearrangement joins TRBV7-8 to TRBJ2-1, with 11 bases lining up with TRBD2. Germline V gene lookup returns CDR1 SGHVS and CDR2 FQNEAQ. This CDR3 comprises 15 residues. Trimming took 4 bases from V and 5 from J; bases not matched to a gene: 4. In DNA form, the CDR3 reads TGTGCCAGCAGCTCCCCGGGACTAGCGGACAATGAGCAGTTCTTC. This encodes CASSSPGLADNEQFF.

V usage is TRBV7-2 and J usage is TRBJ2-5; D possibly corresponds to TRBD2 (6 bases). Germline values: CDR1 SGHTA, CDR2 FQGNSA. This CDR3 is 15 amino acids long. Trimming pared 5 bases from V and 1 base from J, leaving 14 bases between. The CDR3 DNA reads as TGTGCCAGCAGCCCCAACCGGGAGCCCCAAGAGACCCAGTACTTC. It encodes CASSPNREPQETQYF.

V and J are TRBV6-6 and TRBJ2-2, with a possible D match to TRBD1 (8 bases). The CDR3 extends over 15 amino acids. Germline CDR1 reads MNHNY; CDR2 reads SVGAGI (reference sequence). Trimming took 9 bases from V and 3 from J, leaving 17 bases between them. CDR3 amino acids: CASSNTGGDTGELFF. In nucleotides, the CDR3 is TGTGCCAGTAGCAATACAGGGGGGGACACCGGGGAGCTGTTTTTT.

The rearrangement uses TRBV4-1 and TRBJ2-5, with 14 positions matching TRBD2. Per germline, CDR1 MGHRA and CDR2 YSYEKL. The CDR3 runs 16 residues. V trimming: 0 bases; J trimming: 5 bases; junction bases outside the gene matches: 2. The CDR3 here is CASSQEGTSGSETQYF. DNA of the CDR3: TGCGCCAGCAGCCAAGAAGGGACTAGCGGGAGTGAGACCCAGTACTTC.

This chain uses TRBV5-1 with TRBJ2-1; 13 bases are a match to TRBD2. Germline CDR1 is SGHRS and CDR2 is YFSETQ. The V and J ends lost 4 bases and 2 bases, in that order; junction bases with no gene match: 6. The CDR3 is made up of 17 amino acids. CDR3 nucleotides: TGCGCCAGCAGCATTACTAGCGGGAGGGGTACCTACAATGAGCAGTTCTTC. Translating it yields CASSITSGRGTYNEQFF.

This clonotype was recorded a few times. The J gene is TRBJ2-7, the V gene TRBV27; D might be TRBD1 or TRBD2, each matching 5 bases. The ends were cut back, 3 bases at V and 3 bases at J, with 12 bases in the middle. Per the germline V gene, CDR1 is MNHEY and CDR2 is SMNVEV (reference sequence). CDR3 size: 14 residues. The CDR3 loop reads CASSLRRDLYEQYF. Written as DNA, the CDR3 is TGTGCCAGCAGTTTGCGCAGGGACCTCTACGAGCAGTACTTC.

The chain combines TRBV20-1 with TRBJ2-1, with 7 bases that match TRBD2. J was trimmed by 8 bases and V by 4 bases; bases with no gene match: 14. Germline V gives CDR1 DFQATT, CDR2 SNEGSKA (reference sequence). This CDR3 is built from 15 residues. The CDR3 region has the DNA TGCAGTGCTACAATAGCGGGCCGCCCTCGCGATGAGCAGTTCTTC. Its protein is CSATIAGRPRDEQFF.

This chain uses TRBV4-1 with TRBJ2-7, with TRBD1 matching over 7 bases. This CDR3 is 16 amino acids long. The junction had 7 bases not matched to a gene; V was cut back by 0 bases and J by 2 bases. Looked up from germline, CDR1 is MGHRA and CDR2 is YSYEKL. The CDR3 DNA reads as TGCGCCAGCAGCCAAGATGGACAGGTTATCGCCTACGAGCAGTACTTC. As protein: CASSQDGQVIAYEQYF.

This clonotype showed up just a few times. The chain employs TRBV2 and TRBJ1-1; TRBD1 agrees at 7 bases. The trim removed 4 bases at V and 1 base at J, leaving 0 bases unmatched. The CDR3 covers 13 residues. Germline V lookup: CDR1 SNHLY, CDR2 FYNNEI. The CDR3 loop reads CASSGDRNTEAFF. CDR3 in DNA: TGTGCCAGCAGTGGGGACAGGAACACTGAAGCTTTCTTT.

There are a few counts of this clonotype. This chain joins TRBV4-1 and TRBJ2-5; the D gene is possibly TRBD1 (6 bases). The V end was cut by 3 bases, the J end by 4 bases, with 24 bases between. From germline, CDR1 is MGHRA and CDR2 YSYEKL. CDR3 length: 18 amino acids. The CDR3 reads CASSHIFRDTSQGETQYF. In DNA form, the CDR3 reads TGCGCCAGCAGCCATATTTTCCGGGACACCTCCCAGGGAGAGACCCAGTACTTC.

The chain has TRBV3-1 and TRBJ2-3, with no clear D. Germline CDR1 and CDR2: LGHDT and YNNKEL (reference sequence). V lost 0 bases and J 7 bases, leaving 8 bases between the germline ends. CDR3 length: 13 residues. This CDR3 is CASSQEIRNTQYF. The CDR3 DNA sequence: TGTGCCAGCAGCCAAGAAATCCGGAATACGCAGTATTTT.